The present TCR beta chain was sequenced within a study of shared clonotypes between healthy human individuals. The naive CD8 fraction comprised CD45RO-negative cells positively selected for CCR7 and excluded terminally differentiated effector memory CD45RA+ cells. Repertoires were generated with immunoSEQ multiplex PCR, while TCRdb's copy carries only in-frame clones and drops some. The repertoire includes roughly 2.1 million clones, 85% to 95% of them detected once, and roughly 1.7% sits in the top ten. Per germline, CDR1 MDHEN and CDR2 SYDVKM. With V trimmed by 4 bases and J by 4 bases, 10 bases remained unmatched. This CDR3 contains 15 residues.

This clonotype was sampled from a man aged 18 to 29 in good health. Some clones in this sample may be carry-over from other donors' samples. This rearrangement joins TRBV28 to TRBJ2-7; 7 bases fit TRBD2. The sequencing sample was made of naive CD8+ T cells from PBMCs. CDR3 bases: TGTGCCAGCAGTTCCTCCCGCGGGAGTATATACGAGCAGTACTTC. It specifies CASSSSRGSIYEQYF.